This T cell receptor beta chain was retrieved from a study of a mutant IDH1 vaccine in newly diagnosed glioma. Assay: immunoSEQ multiplex PCR; the TCRdb copy retains only in-frame clones and omits some. The table has 53,000 or so clones, roughly 78% seen once; the top ten hold about 5%. Turning to this clone: The antigen remains undetermined.

Time point of the sample: week 5, during vaccination. Every vaccine dose comprised 300 ug of mutant IDH1 20-mer peptide plus topical imiquimod. This CDR3 is built from 16 residues. Unmatched junction bases numbered 15, after V lost 6 bases and J lost 7 bases. Germline CDR1 is MRHNA and CDR2 is SNTAGT. The receptor's source is a man over 45 with glioma. J is TRBJ2-7 and V is TRBV6-4; 10 nucleotides agree with TRBD1. The source was PBMCs, collected from a glioma patient whose treatment included an IDH1 peptide vaccine. The CDR3 nucleotides are TGTGCCAGCAGAGACACGGACAGGGGGAGTTTTGGGGAGCAGTACTTC. Its translation is CASRDTDRGSFGEQYF.